This TCR beta chain was recovered during a study of PD-L1 blockade in urothelial cancer. For the study at large: Patients' atezolizumab regimen, 1,200 mg intravenously every 3 weeks, began in the mid-2010s.

Assay used: immunoSEQ multiplex PCR; TCRdb lists only in-frame clones, some missing. The sample lists around 110,000 clones; 85% to 90% were seen once. Time point noted: peripheral blood 6 weeks after treatment start. Diagnoses among patients were locally advanced or metastatic urothelial carcinoma. In germline, CDR1 is SNHLY, CDR2 FYNNEI. CDR3 length: 13 residues. Trimming took off 9 bases at V and 1 base at J, with 12 bases between the two ends. This clonotype originated in a man aged 60 to 75 with urothelial cancer. The chain joins TRBV2 to TRBJ1-1; D possibly corresponds to TRBD1 (5 bases). The sequencing used PBMCs, collected around atezolizumab (anti-PD-L1) treatment. DNA of the CDR3: TGTGCCAGGGGGCGGGGGACGAACACTGAAGCTTTCTTT. Its protein is CARGRGTNTEAFF.